The clone carrying this T cell receptor (beta chain) has only a few counts. Its cognate antigen is unknown. Produced via immunoSEQ multiplex PCR; TCRdb's table is partial and in-frame only. The sample holds about 24,000 clones, around four fifths seen once. These data come from a study of tissue T cells after allogeneic stem cell transplantation. For the study at large: Pathologist H&E review favored samples with visible lymphocytes for sequencing among multiple samples. Regarding the study as a whole: Blood and spleen captured only part of the tissue TCR repertoire. TCR repertoires tracked anatomic similarity, regardless of disease or transplant status. Motif-based clustering found tissue-specific repertoire signatures shared across patients, though few clones were shared.

This CDR3 contains 13 residues. Trimming cost V 5 bases and J 8 bases, with 15 bases left between them. CDR1 SGHTA and CDR2 FQGTGA come from the germline V gene. The origin of this receptor is a female donor at least 60 years old with lung cancer. The material sequenced was tissue from the ileum, taken at autopsy. The chain recombines TRBV7-3 with TRBJ1-1; D unresolved. The CDR3 DNA is TGTGCCAGCAGCAATTCTCCGAGTGGGGAAGCTTTCTTT. As protein: CASSNSPSGEAFF.